The rows below give T cell receptor beta chains drawn from one sample of a study of cytomegalovirus exposure and HLA in healthy donors. Some clones are missing from TCRdb's copy, which holds only in-frame ones; the method was immunoSEQ multiplex PCR. This table holds roughly 120,000 clones, 94% found once. The sequenced sample consisted of PBMCs. Source of these receptors: a young woman in good health and CMV-seronegative. Both conserved end residues are part of each CDR3. D genes are given only for firm matches. Expanded clones get a size class; other rows say once, few or many, or leave the size out.

CDR3 length	D gene	V gene	clone size	J gene	CDR3 DNA	CDR3 protein
14	TRBD1	TRBV25-1	.	TRBJ1-2	TGTGCCAGCAGGGGGACAGGGGGACGAAATGGCTACACCTTC	CASRGTGGRNGYTF
14	.	TRBV29-1	.	TRBJ1-3	TGCAGCGTTGAAATTGGTGCGTCAGGAAACACCATATATTTT	CSVEIGASGNTIYF
15	.	TRBV6-6	.	TRBJ1-3	TGTGCCAGCAGTTACCATGCAGGGACTGGAAACACCATATATTTT	CASSYHAGTGNTIYF
13	TRBD1	TRBV6-6	.	TRBJ2-7	TGTGCCAGCAGTTTGCGGACAGGGGGCGAGCAGTACTTC	CASSLRTGGEQYF
15	TRBD2	TRBV7-9	.	TRBJ2-7	TGTGCCAGCAGCTCCCTAGCGGGGGGAAAATACGAGCAGTACTTC	CASSSLAGGKYEQYF
15	TRBD1	TRBV28	.	TRBJ1-3	TGTGCCAGCAGTTCCCAGGGGGCCTCTGGAAACACCATATATTTT	CASSSQGASGNTIYF
15	.	TRBV2	few	TRBJ1-6	TGTGCCAGCCCCAGGGGTCCAAGCGATAATTCACCCCTCCACTTT	CASPRGPSDNSPLHF
14	.	TRBV5-5	.	TRBJ1-1	TGTGCCAGCAGCTTGGTAAATTCGAACACTGAAGCTTTCTTT	CASSLVNSNTEAFF
14	TRBD1	TRBV19	.	TRBJ1-2	TGTGCCAGTAGAGGACAGGTGATTAACTATGGCTACACCTTC	CASRGQVINYGYTF
12	.	TRBV5-6	once	TRBJ2-1	TGTGCCAGCAGCTTGTCGCGTAATGAGCAGTTCTTC	CASSLSRNEQFF
13	.	TRBV30	.	TRBJ2-1	TGTGCCGTTCCGGACTCGTTTAACAATGAGCAGTTCTTC	CAVPDSFNNEQFF
14	.	TRBV7-6	.	TRBJ2-1	TGTGCCAGCTCTAGTTCAGACTCCTACAATGAGCAGTTCTTC	CASSSSDSYNEQFF
13	.	TRBV7-2	.	TRBJ1-2	TGTGCCAGCAGTTCCACCCCAGGCAATGGCTACACCTTC	CASSSTPGNGYTF
15	.	TRBV10-3	.	TRBJ2-7	TGTGCCATCAGGGAGCCGGTGGGCCCAACCTACGAGCAGTACTTC	CAIREPVGPTYEQYF
15	TRBD1	TRBV13	.	TRBJ2-1	TGTGCCAGCAGCTCTTCCGGGACAGGGAACGATGAGCAGTTCTTC	CASSSSGTGNDEQFF
16	.	TRBV2	.	TRBJ1-1	TGTGCCAGCAGCCCCTCTGGACAGAATATGAACACTGAAGCTTTCTTT	CASSPSGQNMNTEAFF
14	.	TRBV5-4	.	TRBJ2-1	TGTGCCAGCGGTCGGCTAGCAGACTACAATGAGCAGTTCTTC	CASGRLADYNEQFF